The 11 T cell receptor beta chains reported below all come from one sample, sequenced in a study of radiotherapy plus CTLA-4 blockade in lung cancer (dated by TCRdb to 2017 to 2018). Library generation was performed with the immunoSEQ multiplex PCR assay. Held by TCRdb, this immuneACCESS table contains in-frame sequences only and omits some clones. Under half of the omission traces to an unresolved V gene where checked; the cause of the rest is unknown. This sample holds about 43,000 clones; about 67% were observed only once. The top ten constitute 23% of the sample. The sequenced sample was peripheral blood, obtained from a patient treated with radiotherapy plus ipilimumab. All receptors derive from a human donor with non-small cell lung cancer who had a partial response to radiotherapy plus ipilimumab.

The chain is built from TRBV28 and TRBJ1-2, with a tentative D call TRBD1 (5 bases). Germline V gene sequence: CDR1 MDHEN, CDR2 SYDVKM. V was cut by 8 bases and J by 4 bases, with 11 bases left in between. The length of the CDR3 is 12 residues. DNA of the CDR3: TGTGCCAGCTCCCGACAGTCCTATGGCTACACCTTC. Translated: CASSRQSYGYTF.

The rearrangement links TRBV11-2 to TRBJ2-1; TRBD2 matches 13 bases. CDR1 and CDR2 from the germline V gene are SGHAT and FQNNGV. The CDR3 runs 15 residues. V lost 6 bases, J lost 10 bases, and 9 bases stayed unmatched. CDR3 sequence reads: CASSSTSGGALEQFF. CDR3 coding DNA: TGTGCCAGCAGTTCCACTAGCGGGGGGGCCCTCGAGCAGTTCTTC.

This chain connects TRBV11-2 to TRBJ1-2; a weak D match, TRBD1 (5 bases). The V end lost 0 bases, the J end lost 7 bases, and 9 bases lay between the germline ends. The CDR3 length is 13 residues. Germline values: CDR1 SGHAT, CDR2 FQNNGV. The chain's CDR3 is CASSLEAQGGYTF. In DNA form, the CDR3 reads TGTGCCAGCAGCTTAGAGGCTCAGGGTGGCTACACCTTC.

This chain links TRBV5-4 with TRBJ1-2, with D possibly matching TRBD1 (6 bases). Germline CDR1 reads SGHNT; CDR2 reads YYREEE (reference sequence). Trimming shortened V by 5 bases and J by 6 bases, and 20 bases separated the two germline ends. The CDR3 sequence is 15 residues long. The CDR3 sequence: CASRFRDTYLNGYTF. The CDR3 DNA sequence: TGTGCCAGCAGATTTCGGGACACCTACCTTAATGGCTACACCTTC.

DNA of the CDR3: TGCAGTGCACCGGTCGGGAACGGCTACACCTTC. Translation gives CSAPVGNGYTF. This chain joins TRBV20-1 and TRBJ1-2; D is undetermined. Germline V gene lookup returns CDR1 DFQATT and CDR2 SNEGSKA (reference sequence). Trimming pared 6 bases from V and 8 bases from J, leaving 13 bases between. This CDR3 comprises 11 residues.

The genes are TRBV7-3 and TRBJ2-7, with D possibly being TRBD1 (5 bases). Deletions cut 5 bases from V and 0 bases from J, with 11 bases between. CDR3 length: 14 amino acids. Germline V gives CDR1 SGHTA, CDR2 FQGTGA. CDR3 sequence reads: CASSLDRHSYEQYF. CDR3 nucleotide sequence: TGTGCCAGCAGCCTAGACAGACACTCCTACGAGCAGTACTTC.

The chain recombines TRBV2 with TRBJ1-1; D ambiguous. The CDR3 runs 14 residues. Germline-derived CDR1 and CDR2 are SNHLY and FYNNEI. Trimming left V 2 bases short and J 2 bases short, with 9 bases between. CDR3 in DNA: TGTGCCAGCAGTGAATACAGACCTAACACTGAAGCTTTCTTT. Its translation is CASSEYRPNTEAFF.

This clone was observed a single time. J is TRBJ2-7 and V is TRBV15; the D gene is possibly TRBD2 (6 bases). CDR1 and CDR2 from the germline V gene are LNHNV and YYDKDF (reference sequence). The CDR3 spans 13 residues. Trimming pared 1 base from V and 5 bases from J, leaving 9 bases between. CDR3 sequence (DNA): TGTGCCACCAGCAGAGTGGGAGGCGACGAGCAGTACTTC. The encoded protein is CATSRVGGDEQYF.

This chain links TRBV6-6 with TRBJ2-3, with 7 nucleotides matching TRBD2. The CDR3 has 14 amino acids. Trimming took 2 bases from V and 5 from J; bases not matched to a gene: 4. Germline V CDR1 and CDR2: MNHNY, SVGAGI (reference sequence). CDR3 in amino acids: CASSYAGEGDTQYF. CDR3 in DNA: TGTGCCAGCAGTTACGCGGGAGAAGGAGATACGCAGTATTTT.

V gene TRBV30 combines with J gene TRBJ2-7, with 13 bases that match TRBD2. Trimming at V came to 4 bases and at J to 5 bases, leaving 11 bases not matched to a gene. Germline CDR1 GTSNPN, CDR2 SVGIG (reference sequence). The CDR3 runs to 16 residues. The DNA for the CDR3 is TGTGCCTGGACCTCTCTCGGACTAGCGGGAGTTCACGAGCAGTACTTC. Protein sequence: CAWTSLGLAGVHEQYF. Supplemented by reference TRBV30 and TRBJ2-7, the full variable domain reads SQTIHQWPATLVQPVGSPLSLECTVEGTSNPNLYWYRQAAGRGLQLLFYSVGIGQISSEVPQNLSASRPQDRQFILSSKKLLLSDSGFYLCAWTSLGLAGVHEQYFGPGTRLTVT.

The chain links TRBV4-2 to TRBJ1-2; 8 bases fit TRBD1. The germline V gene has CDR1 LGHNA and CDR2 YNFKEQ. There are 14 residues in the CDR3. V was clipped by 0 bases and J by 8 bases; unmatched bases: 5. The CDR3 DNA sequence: TGTGCCAGCAGCCAAGAGGACAGGGAGGGCGGCTACACCTTC. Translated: CASSQEDREGGYTF.